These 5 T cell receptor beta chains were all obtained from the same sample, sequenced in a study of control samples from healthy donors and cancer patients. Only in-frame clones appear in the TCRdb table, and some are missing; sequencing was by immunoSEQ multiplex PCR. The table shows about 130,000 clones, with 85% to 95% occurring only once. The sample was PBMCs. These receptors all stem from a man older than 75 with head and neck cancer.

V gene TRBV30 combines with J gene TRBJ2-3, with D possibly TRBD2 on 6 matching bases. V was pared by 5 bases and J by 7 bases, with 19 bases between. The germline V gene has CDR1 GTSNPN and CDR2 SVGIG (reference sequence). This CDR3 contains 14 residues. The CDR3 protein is CAWAGASDLNTQYF. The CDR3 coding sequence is TGTGCCTGGGCCGGGGCTAGCGACTTGAATACGCAGTATTTT.

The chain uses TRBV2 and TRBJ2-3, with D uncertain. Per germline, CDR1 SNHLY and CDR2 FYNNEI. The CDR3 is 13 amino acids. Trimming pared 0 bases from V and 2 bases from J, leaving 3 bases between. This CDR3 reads CASSEAFTDTQYF. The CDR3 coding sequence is TGTGCCAGCAGTGAAGCGTTCACAGATACGCAGTATTTT.

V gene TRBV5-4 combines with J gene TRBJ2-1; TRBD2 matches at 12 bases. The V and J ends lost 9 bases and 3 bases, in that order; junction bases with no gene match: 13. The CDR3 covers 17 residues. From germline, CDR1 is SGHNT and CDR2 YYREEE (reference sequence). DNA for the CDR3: TGTGCCACCTCCGGGACTAGCGGGCACCTCCTCTACAATGAGCAGTTCTTC. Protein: CATSGTSGHLLYNEQFF.

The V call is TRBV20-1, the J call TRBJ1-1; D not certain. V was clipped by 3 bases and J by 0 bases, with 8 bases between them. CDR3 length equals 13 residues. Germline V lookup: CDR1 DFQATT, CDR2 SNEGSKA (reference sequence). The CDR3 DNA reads TGCAGTGCTAGTCGCGGTGTGAACACTGAAGCTTTCTTT. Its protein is CSASRGVNTEAFF.

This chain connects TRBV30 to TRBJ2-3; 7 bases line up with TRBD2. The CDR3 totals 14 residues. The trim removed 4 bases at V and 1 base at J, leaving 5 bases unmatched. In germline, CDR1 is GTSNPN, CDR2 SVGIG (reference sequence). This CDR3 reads CAWNELAGTDTQYF. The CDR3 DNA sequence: TGTGCCTGGAATGAGCTAGCGGGCACAGATACGCAGTATTTT. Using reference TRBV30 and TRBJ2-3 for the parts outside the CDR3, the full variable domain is SQTIHQWPATLVQPVGSPLSLECTVEGTSNPNLYWYRQAAGRGLQLLFYSVGIGQISSEVPQNLSASRPQDRQFILSSKKLLLSDSGFYLCAWNELAGTDTQYFGPGTRLTVL.